The clone carrying this T cell receptor beta chain was found many times. Its specificity is not known. This sample was included in a study of identical twins. Findings and caveats of the study: Conclusions leaned on cross-sectional statistical analysis and did not track the same donors over time. The more abundant beta clonotypes in cord blood had fewer insertions, and memory repertoires did not show this. Weaker excess twin sharing was seen among beta out-of-frame sequences.

V was pared by 6 bases and J by 3 bases, with 4 bases of the junction left unmatched. The V gene's germline CDR1 is WSHSY and CDR2 SAAADI. The CDR3 spans 15 residues. Each CDR3 protein is one row after TCRdb ran MiXCR on the 5' RACE reads. The sample records about 100,000 distinct CDR3 sequences, 5.9% being singletons. The origin of this receptor is a woman in her fifties or sixties in good health. The chain has TRBV10-2 and TRBJ2-3, with TRBD2 matching 12 bases. The source material was memory T cells sorted from blood. The chain's CDR3 is CASSWTSGTTDTQYF. CDR3 DNA: TGCGCCAGCAGCTGGACTAGCGGGACTACAGATACGCAGTATTTT.